These 19 T cell receptor beta chains were all obtained from the same sample, sequenced in a study of CD8+CD57+ T cells in acquired aplastic anemia. Genomic DNA provided the template from which TCR beta VDJ and CDR3 profiles were obtained. TCRdb redid the calling of the reads with MiXCR, one entry per CDR3 protein. Here the sample spans 50,000 to 70,000 distinct CDR3 sequences, over 45% being singletons. The sequencing sample was made of sorted CD4+, CD8+, or CD8+CD57+ T cells (not recorded which) from PBMCs. The receptor source for this set is a human donor in good health, serving as a control.

This sequence joins TRBV29-1 and TRBJ1-6; 7 bases agree with TRBD1. V lost 7 bases and J lost 6; bases outside the gene matches: 6. Per the germline V gene, CDR1 is SQVTM and CDR2 is ANQGSEA. The CDR3 sequence is 13 residues long. This CDR3 reads CSASTGFNSPLHF. The CDR3 nucleotides are TGCAGCGCTTCGACAGGGTTTAATTCACCCCTCCACTTT.

Details on this clonotype: Mismatch with germline at one junction end may stem from a read error. The chain uses TRBV19 and TRBJ2-5, with TRBD2 identical over 8 bases. The CDR3 extends over 13 amino acids. The germline V gene has CDR1 LNHDA and CDR2 SQIVND (reference sequence). The CDR3 bases are TGTGCCAGTACTACGGGGGGGCAAGAGACCCGGTACTTC. It encodes CASTTGGQETRYF.

This clonotype was counted between two and nine times. The V gene is TRBV10-3, the J gene TRBJ2-3; D is undetermined. CDR1 is ENHRY and CDR2 is SYGVKD in the germline V gene. Trimming shortened V by 8 bases and J by 1 base, and 4 bases separated the two germline ends. This CDR3 spans 11 amino acids. CDR3 protein: CAIGRTDTQYF. CDR3 sequence (DNA): TGTGCCATCGGCCGCACAGATACGCAGTATTTT.

This clonotype showed up many times. The chain has TRBV3-1 and TRBJ1-5; possible D gene TRBD1, 6 bases. The CDR3 is 14 residues long. V was shortened by 1 base and J by 7 bases, with 11 bases between the two germline ends. CDR1 is LGHDT, CDR2 YNNKEL, per germline (reference sequence). CDR3 residues: CASSQVQGLQPQHF. The CDR3 DNA follows: TGTGCCAGCAGCCAAGTACAGGGACTACAGCCCCAGCATTTT.

This clonotype has at least ten counts. The chain employs TRBV7-3 and TRBJ2-2; 13 bases fit TRBD2. The V and J ends lost 2 bases and 2 bases, in that order; junction bases with no gene match: 5. The germline V gene encodes CDR1 SGHTA and CDR2 FQGTGA. The length of the CDR3 is 18 residues. The CDR3 DNA reads as TGTGCCAGCAGCTTACTCGGACTAGCGGGAGTTAACACCGGGGAGCTGTTTTTT. Amino acid sequence: CASSLLGLAGVNTGELFF.

This clonotype was observed at least ten times. This chain uses TRBV18 with TRBJ1-6; D possibly corresponds to TRBD1 (5 bases). The V and J ends lost 0 bases and 8 bases respectively, with 8 bases between them. The length of the CDR3 is 14 residues. Germline V CDR1 and CDR2: KGHSH, LQKENI. The CDR3 loop is CASSPPGDYSPLHF. The CDR3 DNA follows: TGTGCCAGCTCACCACCGGGGGATTATTCACCCCTCCACTTT.

The genes are TRBV2 and TRBJ2-2; a possible D gene is TRBD1 (6 bases). V lost 5 bases and J lost 4, with 14 bases in between. CDR1 and CDR2 from the germline V gene are SNHLY and FYNNEI. The CDR3 contains 15 residues. CDR3 sequence reads: CASSLGTLPTGELFF. CDR3 coding DNA: TGTGCCAGCAGTTTGGGGACATTGCCCACCGGGGAGCTGTTTTTT. The full variable domain, its missing parts supplied by reference TRBV2 and TRBJ2-2, is EPEVTQTPSHQVTQMGQEVILRCVPISNHLYFYWYRQILGQKVEFLVSFYNNEISEKSEIFDDQFSVERPDGSNFTLKIRSTKLEDSAMYFCASSLGTLPTGELFFGEGSRLTVL.

At least ten counts were recorded for this clonotype. This chain joins TRBV30 and TRBJ1-1; D is unclear. The ends were cut back, 8 bases at V and 0 bases at J, with 10 bases in the middle. This CDR3 has 12 amino acids. Germline V gene data show CDR1 as GTSNPN and CDR2 as SVGIG (reference sequence). CDR3 DNA: TGTGCCGGTGGGCGGGTGAACACTGAAGCTTTCTTT. This encodes CAGGRVNTEAFF.

This chain connects TRBV15 to TRBJ1-2; D gene uncertain. The CDR3 is 12 amino acids. V was trimmed by 0 bases and J by 1 base, leaving 0 bases between them. CDR1 and CDR2 (germline): LNHNV, YYDKDF (reference sequence). CDR3 sequence: CATSRDNYGYTF. The CDR3 coding sequence is TGTGCCACCAGCAGAGATAACTATGGCTACACCTTC.

This clonotype showed up just once. The chain is built from TRBV6-1 and TRBJ1-5, with 8 bases that match TRBD1. The V segment lost 6 bases and the J segment 6 bases; nucleotides outside the gene matches: 10. The length of the CDR3 is 15 residues. Germline V gives CDR1 MNHNS, CDR2 SASEGT. CDR3 coding DNA: TGTGCCAGCAGGGAGACAGGGGAGTTTTTTCAGCCCCAGCATTTT. As protein: CASRETGEFFQPQHF.

The chain combines TRBV29-1 with TRBJ2-2, with D possibly being TRBD1 (6 bases). The CDR3 spans 14 residues. V lost 6 bases and J 0 bases, leaving 11 bases between the germline ends. Germline V gene data show CDR1 as SQVTM and CDR2 as ANQGSEA. In nucleotides, the CDR3 is TGCAGCGTCGGACAGATCGCGAACACCGGGGAGCTGTTTTTT. Encoded protein: CSVGQIANTGELFF.

The sample holds a few counts of this clonotype. The chain links TRBV5-4 to TRBJ1-5; 7 bases map to TRBD1. Per germline, CDR1 SGHNT and CDR2 YYREEE (reference sequence). Unmatched junction bases numbered 7, after V lost 4 bases and J lost 3 bases. This CDR3 has 15 amino acids. The CDR3 is CASSPDRSTNQPQHF. The CDR3 DNA reads TGTGCCAGCAGCCCGGACAGGTCGACCAATCAGCCCCAGCATTTT. The full variable domain, with the rest looked up from reference TRBV5-4 and TRBJ1-5, is ETGVTQSPTHLIKTRGQQVTLRCSSQSGHNTVSWYQQALGQGPQFIFQYYREEENGRGNFPPRFSGLQFPNYSSELNVNALELDDSALYLCASSPDRSTNQPQHFGDGTRLSIL.

As DNA, the CDR3 is TGTGCCAGCAGGGGGGGCCGACCCGAGACTGAAGCTTTCTTT. This codes for CASRGGRPETEAFF. This chain connects TRBV2 to TRBJ1-1, with D perhaps matching TRBD1 (6 bases). V was pared by 6 bases and J by 5 bases, with 16 bases between. The CDR3 sequence is 14 residues long. CDR1 SNHLY and CDR2 FYNNEI come from the germline V gene.

This chain links TRBV19 with TRBJ2-1; 10 bases are a match to TRBD1. The V gene's germline CDR1 is LNHDA and CDR2 SQIVND (reference sequence). V lost 7 bases and J lost 2; bases outside the gene matches: 2. CDR3 length: 14 amino acids. This chain's CDR3 is CASKDRGPYNEQFF. In DNA, the CDR3 is TGTGCCAGTAAAGACAGGGGGCCCTACAATGAGCAGTTCTTC. Supplemented by reference TRBV19 and TRBJ2-1, the full variable domain reads DGGITQSPKYLFRKEGQNVTLSCEQNLNHDAMYWYRQDPGQGLRLIYYSQIVNDFQKGDIAEGYSVSREKKESFPLTVTSAQKNPTAFYLCASKDRGPYNEQFFGPGTRLTVL.

The V call is TRBV29-1, the J call TRBJ2-1; 13 bases match TRBD2. V shed 7 bases, J shed 5 bases, and the junction held 8 bases outside the gene matches. The CDR3 loop spans 15 amino acids. The germline gives CDR1 SQVTM, CDR2 ANQGSEA. The CDR3 loop is CSATGTSGKNNEQFF. The CDR3, as DNA: TGCAGCGCTACCGGGACTAGCGGGAAAAACAATGAGCAGTTCTTC.

The chain joins TRBV10-3 to TRBJ2-5; 10 nucleotides line up with TRBD2. The CDR3 is 17 amino acids. Germline CDR1 ENHRY, CDR2 SYGVKD. Trimming at V came to 6 bases and at J to 5 bases, leaving 15 bases not matched to a gene. The CDR3 sequence: CAISDTGTSARGETQYF. The CDR3 DNA follows: TGTGCCATCAGCGATACCGGGACTAGCGCCAGAGGGGAGACCCAGTACTTC.

This clonotype was recorded many times. Compared with germline, one end of the junction differs, possibly owing to a read error. The chain links TRBV2 to TRBJ1-6; D is unclear. Germline V gene sequence: CDR1 SNHLY, CDR2 FYNNEI. There are 14 residues in the CDR3. In DNA form, the CDR3 reads TGTGTCAGCAACCAGGCGGGGTACAATTCACCCCTCCGCTTT. Its translation is CVSNQAGYNSPLRF.

This chain links TRBV9 with TRBJ2-7; D is undetermined. Between the trimmed V and J ends, which lost 1 base and 0 bases, there was a span of 8 bases. Germline V CDR1 and CDR2: SGDLS, YYNGEE. This CDR3 is built from 14 residues. CDR3 residues: CASSVIGISYEQYF. CDR3 coding DNA: TGTGCCAGCAGCGTAATAGGGATCTCCTACGAGCAGTACTTC.

The chain carries TRBV19 and TRBJ1-2, with D possibly being TRBD1 (5 bases). V was shortened by 7 bases and J by 2 bases, with 17 bases between the two germline ends. In germline, CDR1 is LNHDA, CDR2 SQIVND (reference sequence). This CDR3 region has 15 residues. CDR3 DNA sequence: TGTGCCAGTACCCCAGGGTTGTGGGGGAACTATGGCTACACCTTC. Protein product: CASTPGLWGNYGYTF.